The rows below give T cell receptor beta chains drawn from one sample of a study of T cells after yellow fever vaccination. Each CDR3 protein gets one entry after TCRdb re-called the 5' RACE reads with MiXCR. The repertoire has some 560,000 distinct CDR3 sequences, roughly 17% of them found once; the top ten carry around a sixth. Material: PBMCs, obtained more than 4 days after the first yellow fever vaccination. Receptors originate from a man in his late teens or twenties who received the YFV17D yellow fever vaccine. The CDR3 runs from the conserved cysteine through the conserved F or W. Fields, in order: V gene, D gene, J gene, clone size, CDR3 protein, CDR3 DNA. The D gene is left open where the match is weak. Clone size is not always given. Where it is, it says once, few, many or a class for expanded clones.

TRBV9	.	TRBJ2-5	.	CASSSPGRRKETQYF	TGTGCCAGCAGCTCCCCCGGACGGAGGAAGGAGACCCAGTACTTC
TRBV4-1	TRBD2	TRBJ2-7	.	CASSPRPQGRAYEQYF	TGCGCCAGCAGCCCCCGACCGCAAGGGAGGGCCTACGAGCAGTACTTC
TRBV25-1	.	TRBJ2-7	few	CASGQFYEQYF	TGTGCCAGCGGACAATTTTACGAGCAGTACTTC
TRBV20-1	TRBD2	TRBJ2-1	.	CSAGLAGGPLLGKQFF	TGCAGTGCGGGACTAGCGGGGGGCCCTCTCCTCGGGAAGCAGTTCTTC
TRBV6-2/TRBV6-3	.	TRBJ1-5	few	CASSYFGGEGPQHF	TGTGCCAGCAGTTACTTTGGCGGCGAGGGGCCCCAGCATTTT
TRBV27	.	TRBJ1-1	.	CASREEPNTEAFF	TGTGCCAGCAGAGAGGAGCCGAACACTGAAGCTTTCTTT
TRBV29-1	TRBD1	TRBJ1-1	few	CSVAGTGVPEAFF	TGCAGCGTGGCCGGGACAGGGGTCCCTGAAGCTTTCTTT
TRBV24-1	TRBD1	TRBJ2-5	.	CATSDSRGPGETQYF	TGTGCCACCAGTGACTCCAGGGGGCCGGGAGAGACCCAGTACTTC
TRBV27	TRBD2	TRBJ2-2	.	CASSTGGRIGGELFF	TGTGCCAGCAGTACCGGGGGGAGAATTGGCGGGGAGCTGTTTTTT
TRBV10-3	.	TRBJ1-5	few	CAIRLNPNQPQHF	TGTGCCATCAGATTAAACCCAAATCAGCCCCAGCATTTT
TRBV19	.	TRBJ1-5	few	CASSIGFRDSNQPQHF	TGTGCCAGTAGTATTGGCTTCCGGGACAGCAATCAGCCCCAGCATTTT
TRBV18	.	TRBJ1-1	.	CASSHGGLPTEAFF	TGTGCCAGCTCACATGGTGGGTTACCCACTGAAGCTTTCTTT
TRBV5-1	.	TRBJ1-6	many	CASSLGQFNSPLHF	TGCGCCAGCAGCTTGGGGCAGTTCAATTCACCCCTCCACTTT
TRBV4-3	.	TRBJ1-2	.	CASSQDPKIGGYTF	TGCGCCAGCAGCCAAGACCCCAAAATAGGGGGCTACACCTTC
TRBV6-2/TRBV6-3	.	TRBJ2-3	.	CASSSLGGPDTQYF	TGTGCCAGCAGTTCCCTGGGTGGGCCAGATACGCAGTATTTT
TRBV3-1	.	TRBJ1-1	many	CASSLQGYTEAFF	TGTGCCAGCAGCCTACAGGGATATACTGAAGCTTTCTTT